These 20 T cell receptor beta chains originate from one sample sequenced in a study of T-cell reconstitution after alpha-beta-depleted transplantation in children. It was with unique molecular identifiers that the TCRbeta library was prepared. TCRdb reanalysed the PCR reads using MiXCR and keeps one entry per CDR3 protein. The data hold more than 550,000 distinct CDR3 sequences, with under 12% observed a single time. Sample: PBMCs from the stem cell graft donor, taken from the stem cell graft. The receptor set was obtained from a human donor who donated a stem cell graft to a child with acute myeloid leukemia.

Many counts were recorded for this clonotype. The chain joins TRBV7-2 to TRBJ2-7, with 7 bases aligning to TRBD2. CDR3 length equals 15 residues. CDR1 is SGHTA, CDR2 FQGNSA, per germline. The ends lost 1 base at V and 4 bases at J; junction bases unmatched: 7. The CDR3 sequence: CASSLGAGAHYEQYF. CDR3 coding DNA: TGTGCCAGCAGCTTAGGGGCGGGAGCCCATTACGAGCAGTACTTC.

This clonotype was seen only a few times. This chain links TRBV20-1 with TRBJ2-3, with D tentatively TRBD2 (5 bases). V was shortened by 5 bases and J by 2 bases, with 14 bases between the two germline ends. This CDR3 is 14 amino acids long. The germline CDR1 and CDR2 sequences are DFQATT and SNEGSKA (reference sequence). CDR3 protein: CSAPPSRLTDTQYF. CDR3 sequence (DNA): TGCAGTGCTCCCCCTAGCAGACTCACAGATACGCAGTATTTT.

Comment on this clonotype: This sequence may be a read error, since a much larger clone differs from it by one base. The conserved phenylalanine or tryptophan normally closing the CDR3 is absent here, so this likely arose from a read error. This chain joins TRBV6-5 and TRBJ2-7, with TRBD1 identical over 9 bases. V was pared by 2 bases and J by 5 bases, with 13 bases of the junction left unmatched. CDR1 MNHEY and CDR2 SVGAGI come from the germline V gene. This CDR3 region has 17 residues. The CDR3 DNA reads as TGTGCCAGCAGTTACAAGGAACCGGGACAGGGAGCCCACGAGCAGTACCTC. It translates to CASSYKEPGQGAHEQYL.

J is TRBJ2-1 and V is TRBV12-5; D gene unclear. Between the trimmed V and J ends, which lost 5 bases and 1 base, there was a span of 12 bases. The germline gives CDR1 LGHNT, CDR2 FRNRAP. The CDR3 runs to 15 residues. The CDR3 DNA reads TGTGCTAGTGGTCCCGGTTCTGGTTCCTACAATGAGCAGTTCTTC. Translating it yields CASGPGSGSYNEQFF.

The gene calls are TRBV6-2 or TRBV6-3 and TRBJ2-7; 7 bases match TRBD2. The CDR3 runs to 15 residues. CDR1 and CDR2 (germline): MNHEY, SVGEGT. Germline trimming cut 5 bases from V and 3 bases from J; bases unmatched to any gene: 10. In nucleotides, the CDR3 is TGTGCCAGCAGTGGATCCGGGACTACCCGCTACGAGCAGTACTTC. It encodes CASSGSGTTRYEQYF.

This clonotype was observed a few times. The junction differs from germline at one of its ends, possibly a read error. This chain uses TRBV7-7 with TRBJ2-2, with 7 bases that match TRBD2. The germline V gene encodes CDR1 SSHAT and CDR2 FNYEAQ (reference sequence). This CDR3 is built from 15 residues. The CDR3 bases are TGTGCTAGCAGCCCAGTGACAGCGGGAACCGGGGAGCTGTTTTTT. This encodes CASSPVTAGTGELFF.

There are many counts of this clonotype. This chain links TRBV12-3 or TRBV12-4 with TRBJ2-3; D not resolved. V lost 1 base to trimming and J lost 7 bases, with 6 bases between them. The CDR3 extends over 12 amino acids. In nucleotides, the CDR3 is TGTGCCAGCAGTTTAGTAACCTATACGCAGTATTTT. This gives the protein CASSLVTYTQYF.

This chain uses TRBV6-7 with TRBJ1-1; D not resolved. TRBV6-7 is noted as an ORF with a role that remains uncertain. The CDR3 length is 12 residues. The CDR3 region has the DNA TGTTTAGGAGAAGGAATGCACACTGAAGCTTTCTTT. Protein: CLGEGMHTEAFF.

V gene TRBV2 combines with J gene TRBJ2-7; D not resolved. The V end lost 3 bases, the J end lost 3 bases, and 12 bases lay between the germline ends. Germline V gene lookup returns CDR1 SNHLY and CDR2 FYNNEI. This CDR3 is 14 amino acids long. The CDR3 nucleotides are TGTGCCAGCAGTGACGCCGGTGCCCTCTACGAGCAGTACTTC. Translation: CASSDAGALYEQYF.

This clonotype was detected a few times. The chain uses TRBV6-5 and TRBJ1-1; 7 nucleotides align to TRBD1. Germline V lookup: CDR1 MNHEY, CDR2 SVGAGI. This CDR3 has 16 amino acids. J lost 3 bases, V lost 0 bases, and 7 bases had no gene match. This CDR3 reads CASSYSVRGTDTEAFF. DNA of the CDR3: TGTGCCAGCAGTTACTCCGTCCGGGGGACAGACACTGAAGCTTTCTTT.

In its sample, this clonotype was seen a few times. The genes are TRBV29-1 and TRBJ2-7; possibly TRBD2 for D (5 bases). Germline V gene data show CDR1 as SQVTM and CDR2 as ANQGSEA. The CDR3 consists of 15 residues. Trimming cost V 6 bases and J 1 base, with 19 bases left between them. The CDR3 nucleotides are TGCAGCGTGAGAGGGCTAGCTAGCCGATCCTACGAGCAGTACTTC. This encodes CSVRGLASRSYEQYF.

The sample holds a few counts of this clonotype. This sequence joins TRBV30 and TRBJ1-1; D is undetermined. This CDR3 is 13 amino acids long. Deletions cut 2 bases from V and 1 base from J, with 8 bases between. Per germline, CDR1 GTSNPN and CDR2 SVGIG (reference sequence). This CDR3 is CAWSQRQNTEAFF. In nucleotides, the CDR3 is TGTGCCTGGAGTCAGAGGCAGAACACTGAAGCTTTCTTT.

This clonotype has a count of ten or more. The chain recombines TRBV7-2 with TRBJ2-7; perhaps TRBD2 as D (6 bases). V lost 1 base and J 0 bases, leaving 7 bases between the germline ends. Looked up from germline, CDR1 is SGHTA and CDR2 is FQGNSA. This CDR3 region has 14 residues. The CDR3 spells CASSLGGDSYEQYF. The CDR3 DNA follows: TGTGCCAGCAGCTTAGGGGGGGACTCCTACGAGCAGTACTTC.

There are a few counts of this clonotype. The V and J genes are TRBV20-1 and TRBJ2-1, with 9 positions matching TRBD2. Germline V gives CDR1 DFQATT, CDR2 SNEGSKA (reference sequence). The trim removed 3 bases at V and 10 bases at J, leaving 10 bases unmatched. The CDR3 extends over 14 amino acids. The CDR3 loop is CSASILAGSPEQFF. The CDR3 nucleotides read TGCAGTGCTAGTATCCTAGCGGGATCCCCCGAGCAGTTCTTC.

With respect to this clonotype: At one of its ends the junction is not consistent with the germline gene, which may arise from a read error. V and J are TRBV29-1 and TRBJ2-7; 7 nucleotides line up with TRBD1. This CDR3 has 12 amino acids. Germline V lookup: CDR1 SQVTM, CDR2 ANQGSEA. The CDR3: CSAEGASYEQYF. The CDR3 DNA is TGCAGCGCTGAGGGGGCCTCCTATGAGCAGTACTTC.

This chain's CDR3 is CASSVPFGGSPRSDYGYTF. The CDR3 region has the DNA TGTGCCAGCAGCGTCCCTTTCGGAGGGAGTCCTAGATCGGACTATGGCTACACCTTC. V is TRBV9 and J is TRBJ1-2; D not certain. Trimming stripped 2 bases from V and 3 bases from J, with 26 bases between. Looked up from germline, CDR1 is SGDLS and CDR2 is YYNGEE. This CDR3 has 19 residues.

The CDR3 DNA reads as TGCAGCGGACAGGGTGTCGGGGAGACCCAGTACTTC. The encoded protein is CSGQGVGETQYF. V and J are TRBV29-1 and TRBJ2-5, with 7 bases matching TRBD1. The CDR3 spans 12 residues. Germline values: CDR1 SQVTM, CDR2 ANQGSEA. The V segment lost 7 bases and the J segment 5 bases; nucleotides outside the gene matches: 7.

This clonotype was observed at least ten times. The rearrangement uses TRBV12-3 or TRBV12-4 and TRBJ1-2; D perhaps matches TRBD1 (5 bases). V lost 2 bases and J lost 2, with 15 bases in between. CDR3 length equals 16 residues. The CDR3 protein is CASSLSGTATNYGYTF. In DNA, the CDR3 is TGTGCCAGCAGTTTATCCGGGACCGCCACAAACTATGGCTACACCTTC.

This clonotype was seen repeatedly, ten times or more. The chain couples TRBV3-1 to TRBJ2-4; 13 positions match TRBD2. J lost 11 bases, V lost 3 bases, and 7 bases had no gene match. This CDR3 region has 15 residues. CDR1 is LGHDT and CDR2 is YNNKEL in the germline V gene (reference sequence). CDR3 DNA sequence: TGTGCCAGCAGCCAGGGACTAGCGGGGAGTTCGTTTCAGTACTTC. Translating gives CASSQGLAGSSFQYF.

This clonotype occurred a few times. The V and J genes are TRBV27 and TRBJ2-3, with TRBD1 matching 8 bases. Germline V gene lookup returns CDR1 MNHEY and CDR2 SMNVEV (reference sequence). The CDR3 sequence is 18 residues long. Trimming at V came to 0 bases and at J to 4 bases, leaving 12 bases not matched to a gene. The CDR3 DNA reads TGTGCCAGCAGTTTATCGGCGGTGGGGGGACAGGCCGCAGATACGCAGTATTTT. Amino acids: CASSLSAVGGQAADTQYF.